This TCR beta chain was profiled in a study of regulatory T cells in long-lasting Graves disease. Looking at the study overall: Under 3 months of antithyroid drugs had been taken by newly diagnosed Graves' patients.

Building the TCR beta libraries relied on iRepertoire HTBI primers, and CDR3 regions underwent Arm-PCR. TCRdb analysed the multiplex PCR reads with MiXCR anew, one entry per CDR3 protein. The sample includes hundreds of thousands of distinct CDR3 sequences, roughly 15% of them seen just once. The CDR3 spans 12 residues. Trimming took off 6 bases at V and 4 bases at J, with 12 bases between the two ends. The germline V gene encodes CDR1 DFQATT and CDR2 SNEGSKA (reference sequence). There are a few counts of this clonotype. Time point in this sample: newly diagnosed GD, antithyroid drugs for less than 3 months. Extracted PBMC RNA gave rise to the TCR library. This same sample was also taken into another study, of T cells in Graves' hyperthyroidism and ophthalmopathy.

This chain uses TRBV20-1 with TRBJ1-1; no clear D. The sample in question was peripheral blood mononuclear cells (PBMCs), obtained at new diagnosis, from a patient treated with antithyroid drugs. The TCR was taken from a woman younger than 45 with Graves disease. The chain's CDR3 is CSAAWVTTEAFF. In DNA form, the CDR3 reads TGCAGTGCGGCGTGGGTAACCACTGAAGCTTTCTTT.